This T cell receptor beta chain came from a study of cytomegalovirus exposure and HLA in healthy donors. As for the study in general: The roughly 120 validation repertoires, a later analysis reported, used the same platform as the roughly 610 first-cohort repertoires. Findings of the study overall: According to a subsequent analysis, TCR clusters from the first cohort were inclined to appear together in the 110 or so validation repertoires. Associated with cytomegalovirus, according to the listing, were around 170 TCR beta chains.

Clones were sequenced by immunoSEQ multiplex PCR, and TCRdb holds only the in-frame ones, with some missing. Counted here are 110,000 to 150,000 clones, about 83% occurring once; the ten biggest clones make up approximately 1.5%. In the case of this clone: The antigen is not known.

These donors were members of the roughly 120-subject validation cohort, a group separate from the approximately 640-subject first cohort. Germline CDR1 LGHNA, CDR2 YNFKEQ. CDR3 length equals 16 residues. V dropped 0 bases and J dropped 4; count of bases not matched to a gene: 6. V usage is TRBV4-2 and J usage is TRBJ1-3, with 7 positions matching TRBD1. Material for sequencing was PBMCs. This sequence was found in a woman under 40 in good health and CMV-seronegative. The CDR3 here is CASSQDNRGSGNTIYF. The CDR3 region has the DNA TGTGCCAGCAGCCAAGACAACAGGGGATCCGGAAACACCATATATTTT.